This entry lists 27 T cell receptor beta chains sequenced from one sample in a study of T cell changes during pregnancy in multiple sclerosis. The method was immunoSEQ multiplex PCR; TCRdb's version includes in-frame clones alone and lacks a portion of them. The table has roughly 49,000 clones, 85% to 95% seen once. The sequences come from CD4+ T cells from peripheral blood mononuclear cells, collected in the second trimester of pregnancy. Receptors originate from a female donor in good health, enrolled as a control in a pregnancy study.

This clone was counted a single time. This chain links TRBV6-1 with TRBJ1-5; 8 bases line up with TRBD1. Germline V gene data show CDR1 as MNHNS and CDR2 as SASEGT. The CDR3 runs to 13 residues. V was pared by 7 bases and J by 4 bases, with 3 bases of the junction left unmatched. In nucleotides, the CDR3 is TGTGCCAGCAAGGACAGGGAAAATCAGCCCCAGCATTTT. The encoded protein is CASKDRENQPQHF.

The chain has TRBV14 and TRBJ2-7, with D maybe TRBD2 (6 bases). The CDR3 extends over 15 amino acids. With 1 base removed from V and 5 bases from J, the gap between germline ends came to 15 bases. Germline-derived CDR1 and CDR2 are SGHDN and FVKESK. The CDR3 is CASSQVGGLRHEQYF. The DNA for the CDR3 is TGTGCCAGCAGCCAAGTCGGAGGGCTGAGACACGAGCAGTACTTC.

The chain links TRBV15 to TRBJ1-2; D is ambiguous. CDR3 size: 16 residues. Per germline, CDR1 LNHNV and CDR2 YYDKDF (reference sequence). Deletions cut 4 bases from V and 4 bases from J, with 19 bases between. The CDR3 coding sequence is TGTGCCACCAGCACCGGACGGACCAGGACTCTCTATGGCTACACCTTC. Its protein is CATSTGRTRTLYGYTF.

The chain has TRBV5-1 and TRBJ2-3; TRBD2 aligns across 8 bases. The CDR3 extends over 16 amino acids. V lost 4 bases and J lost 2; bases outside the gene matches: 9. Germline CDR1 SGHRS, CDR2 YFSETQ. CDR3 region: CASSPQAGASTDTQYF. CDR3 coding DNA: TGCGCCAGCAGCCCCCAAGCGGGGGCCTCCACAGATACGCAGTATTTT.

The V call is TRBV5-1, the J call TRBJ1-1; 8 bases match TRBD1. The CDR3 length is 13 residues. With V trimmed by 4 bases and J by 7 bases, 6 bases remained unmatched. CDR1 is SGHRS, CDR2 YFSETQ, per germline. The CDR3 loop reads CASSGGTGDEAFF. CDR3 coding DNA: TGCGCCAGCAGCGGCGGGACAGGCGATGAAGCTTTCTTT.

V usage is TRBV5-8 and J usage is TRBJ1-5, with TRBD1 identical over 7 bases. CDR1 is SGHTS and CDR2 is YDEGEE in the germline V gene. With V trimmed by 2 bases and J by 3 bases, 2 bases remained unmatched. The CDR3 length is 14 residues. The CDR3 reads CASSFGQVNQPQHF. Here the CDR3 DNA reads TGTGCCAGCAGCTTCGGACAGGTCAATCAGCCCCAGCATTTT.

The genes are TRBV9 and TRBJ1-3; no clear D. The CDR3 contains 14 residues. V dropped 4 bases and J dropped 0 bases, with 8 bases sitting between them. Germline CDR1 reads SGDLS; CDR2 reads YYNGEE. In nucleotides, the CDR3 is TGTGCCAGCAGCCCCCCAGTCTCTGGAAACACCATATATTTT. Amino acids: CASSPPVSGNTIYF.

The chain employs TRBV7-9 and TRBJ1-4, with D possibly matching TRBD1 (6 bases). Trimming shortened V by 5 bases and J by 8 bases, and 12 bases separated the two germline ends. There are 13 residues in the CDR3. Per the germline V gene, CDR1 is SEHNR and CDR2 is FQNEAQ (reference sequence). The CDR3 coding sequence is TGTGCCAGCAGCCCCTCCCAGGGGGAAAAACTGTTTTTT. This gives the protein CASSPSQGEKLFF.

The rearrangement uses TRBV30 and TRBJ1-1; TRBD1 aligns across 11 bases. Per germline, CDR1 GTSNPN and CDR2 SVGIG (reference sequence). With 0 bases clipped from V and 4 bases from J, the junction kept 4 bases outside the gene matches. The CDR3 totals 15 residues. CDR3 loop: CAWSVFGQGATEAFF. CDR3 coding DNA: TGTGCCTGGAGTGTGTTCGGACAGGGGGCCACTGAAGCTTTCTTT.

The chain joins TRBV27 to TRBJ2-7; D unclear. In germline, CDR1 is MNHEY, CDR2 SMNVEV (reference sequence). This CDR3 comprises 13 residues. The V end was cut by 5 bases, the J end by 4 bases, with 12 bases between. The CDR3 nucleotides read TGTGCCAGCAGTAGACCGACGGGTTACGAGCAGTACTTC. Translating it yields CASSRPTGYEQYF.

The J gene is TRBJ2-3, the V gene TRBV6-1; the D gene is possibly TRBD2 (7 bases). In germline, CDR1 is MNHNS, CDR2 SASEGT. Trimming pared 10 bases from V and 4 bases from J, leaving 15 bases between. This CDR3 is built from 13 residues. The CDR3 nucleotides are TGTGCCACCAGAGAAGGGGGGGCAGATACGCAGTATTTT. Protein product: CATREGGADTQYF.

V usage is TRBV11-2 and J usage is TRBJ1-1; no clear D gene. Trimming shortened V by 4 bases and J by 7 bases, and 7 bases separated the two germline ends. CDR1 and CDR2 (germline): SGHAT, FQNNGV. The CDR3 totals 11 residues. The CDR3 DNA is TGTGCCAGCAGCTCCCACGGTGAAGCTTTCTTT. Encoded protein: CASSSHGEAFF.

The chain couples TRBV6-6 to TRBJ1-1; D ambiguous. This CDR3 has 11 residues. Between the trimmed V and J ends, which lost 5 bases and 6 bases, there was a span of 7 bases. In germline, CDR1 is MNHNY, CDR2 SVGAGI (reference sequence). CDR3 bases: TGTGCCAGCAGTCCCCAGTCTGAAGCTTTCTTT. Its translation is CASSPQSEAFF.

The chain couples TRBV5-1 to TRBJ1-1; D perhaps matches TRBD1 (6 bases). The V and J ends lost 0 bases and 1 base respectively, with 10 bases between them. This CDR3 comprises 15 residues. Germline V lookup: CDR1 SGHRS, CDR2 YFSETQ. CDR3 DNA: TGCGCCAGCAGCTTGGCGACGACAGGGAACACTGAAGCTTTCTTT. Translation gives CASSLATTGNTEAFF.

This chain connects TRBV25-1 to TRBJ1-1, with unresolved D. Trimming removed 6 bases at V and 3 bases at J, with 17 bases between. This CDR3 region has 15 residues. Germline CDR1 is MGHDK and CDR2 is SYGVNS. CDR3 loop: CASSYGRVWDTEAFF. The CDR3 DNA is TGTGCCAGCAGCTACGGGCGGGTTTGGGACACTGAAGCTTTCTTT.

The CDR3 DNA reads as TGTGCCAGTAGTATAGAGCTCCGGACAGGAGCTAACTATGGCTACACCTTC. It yields the protein CASSIELRTGANYGYTF. The chain uses TRBV19 and TRBJ1-2, with 7 bases aligning to TRBD1. Germline V lookup: CDR1 LNHDA, CDR2 SQIVND (reference sequence). The CDR3 runs 17 residues. The V and J ends lost 0 bases and 0 bases, in that order; junction bases with no gene match: 7. Drawing the rest from reference TRBV19 and TRBJ1-2, the complete variable domain is DGGITQSPKYLFRKEGQNVTLSCEQNLNHDAMYWYRQDPGQGLRLIYYSQIVNDFQKGDIAEGYSVSREKKESFPLTVTSAQKNPTAFYLCASSIELRTGANYGYTFGSGTRLTVV.

V gene TRBV6-5 combines with J gene TRBJ1-2, with D possibly being TRBD1 (6 bases). The length of the CDR3 is 13 residues. Per germline, CDR1 MNHEY and CDR2 SVGAGI. V was shortened by 5 bases and J by 7 bases, with 14 bases between the two germline ends. CDR3 bases: TGTGCCAGCAGTACCGGTCGAGGGGGTGGCTACACCTTC. It codes for CASSTGRGGGYTF.

The gene calls are TRBV19 and TRBJ1-1; 7 positions match TRBD1. Looked up from germline, CDR1 is LNHDA and CDR2 is SQIVND (reference sequence). Trimming at V came to 7 bases and at J to 4 bases, leaving 18 bases not matched to a gene. The CDR3 runs to 17 residues. The CDR3 is CASKTWGTEVAGTEAFF. The CDR3 DNA is TGTGCCAGTAAGACATGGGGGACAGAGGTTGCGGGCACTGAAGCTTTCTTT.

The CDR3 nucleotides read TGCGCCAGCAGCTACCAGACAGGCACAAACTATGGCTACACCTTC. This sequence encodes CASSYQTGTNYGYTF. V gene TRBV5-1 combines with J gene TRBJ1-2, with D maybe TRBD1 (6 bases). The V and J ends lost 3 bases and 2 bases respectively, with 14 bases between them. The CDR3 is made up of 15 amino acids. Germline CDR1 is SGHRS and CDR2 is YFSETQ.

CDR3 residues: CASSGGTPYNEQFF. The CDR3 DNA is TGTGCCAGCAGCGGCGGGACTCCGTACAATGAGCAGTTCTTC. This chain uses TRBV9 with TRBJ2-1, with D perhaps matching TRBD2 (6 bases). Germline V gene sequence: CDR1 SGDLS, CDR2 YYNGEE. The germline V and J ends were trimmed by 3 bases and 4 bases, with 11 bases remaining between them. The CDR3 loop spans 14 amino acids.

Here the CDR3 reads CASRQSDALEFNEKLFF. CDR3 sequence (DNA): TGTGCCAGCAGACAAAGCGACGCGTTGGAATTTAATGAAAAACTGTTTTTT. The chain combines TRBV5-6 with TRBJ1-4; D uncertain. The CDR3 extends over 17 amino acids. The V and J ends lost 5 bases and 4 bases respectively, with 21 bases between them. Germline lookup yields CDR1 SGHDT and CDR2 YYEEEE.

To note about this clone: This CDR3 is also generated by other DNA sequences in the sample. The rearrangement links TRBV28 to TRBJ1-2, with unresolved D. Germline lookup yields CDR1 MDHEN and CDR2 SYDVKM. CDR3 length: 12 amino acids. V gave up 3 bases and J gave up 4 bases, with 6 bases separating them. CDR3 amino acids: CASSFGSYGYTF. CDR3 bases: TGTGCCAGCAGTTTTGGCAGCTATGGCTACACCTTC.

CDR3 region: CASSPTQGFNEKLFF. Written as DNA, the CDR3 is TGCGCCAGCAGCCCAACACAGGGGTTTAATGAAAAACTGTTTTTT. V is TRBV4-3 and J is TRBJ1-4; 7 bases align to TRBD1. The CDR3 is 15 amino acids. Per germline, CDR1 LGHNA and CDR2 YSLEER. Trimming removed 4 bases from V and 4 bases from J; junction bases left unmatched: 6.

The chain carries TRBV10-3 and TRBJ2-3; 11 nucleotides agree with TRBD2. Germline V gene data show CDR1 as ENHRY and CDR2 as SYGVKD. The CDR3 totals 18 residues. The trim removed 3 bases at V and 2 bases at J, leaving 10 bases unmatched. CDR3 nucleotide sequence: TGTGCCATCAGTGATCCGGGACTAGCGGAAGAAAACACAGATACGCAGTATTTT. This encodes CAISDPGLAEENTDTQYF.

Only a few counts were recorded for this clone. The chain combines TRBV7-3 with TRBJ1-5, with 9 bases matching TRBD1. Germline V lookup: CDR1 SGHTA, CDR2 FQGTGA. V lost 5 bases, J lost 4 bases, and 6 bases stayed unmatched. CDR3 length: 15 amino acids. The CDR3: CASSIGQGQNQPQHF. CDR3 DNA sequence: TGTGCCAGCAGCATCGGACAGGGGCAAAATCAGCCCCAGCATTTT. The entire variable domain, with the rest obtained from reference TRBV7-3 and TRBJ1-5, is as follows: GAGVSQTPSNKVTEKGKYVELRCDPISGHTALYWYRQSLGQGPEFLIYFQGTGAADDSGLPNDRFFAVRPEGSVSTLKIQRTERGDSAVYLCASSIGQGQNQPQHFGDGTRLSIL.

This chain uses TRBV20-1 with TRBJ2-1; D uncertain. The CDR3 runs 11 residues. The V end lost 3 bases, the J end lost 7 bases, and 7 bases lay between the germline ends. Looked up from germline, CDR1 is DFQATT and CDR2 is SNEGSKA (reference sequence). The CDR3 nucleotides are TGCAGTGCTAGTCACAGTAATGAGCAGTTCTTC. This codes for CSASHSNEQFF.

This clone was counted a few times. The chain carries TRBV29-1 and TRBJ2-1, with 7 nucleotides matching TRBD2. CDR3 length: 14 residues. From germline, CDR1 is SQVTM and CDR2 ANQGSEA. Trimming removed 3 bases from V and 4 bases from J; junction bases left unmatched: 6. The CDR3: CSVDSWGGYNEQFF. Here the CDR3 DNA reads TGCAGCGTTGATTCGTGGGGGGGGTACAATGAGCAGTTCTTC.